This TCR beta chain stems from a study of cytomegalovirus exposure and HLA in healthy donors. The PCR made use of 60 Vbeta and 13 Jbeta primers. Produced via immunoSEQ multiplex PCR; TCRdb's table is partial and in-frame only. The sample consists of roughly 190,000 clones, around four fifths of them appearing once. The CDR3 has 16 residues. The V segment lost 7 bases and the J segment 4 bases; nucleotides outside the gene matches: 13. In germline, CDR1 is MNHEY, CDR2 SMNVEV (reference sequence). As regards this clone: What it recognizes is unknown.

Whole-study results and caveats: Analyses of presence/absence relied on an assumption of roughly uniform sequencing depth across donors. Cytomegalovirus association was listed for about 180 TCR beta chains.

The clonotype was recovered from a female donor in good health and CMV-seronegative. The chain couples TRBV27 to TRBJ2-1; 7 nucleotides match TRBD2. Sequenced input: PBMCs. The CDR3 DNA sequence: TGTGCCAGCACAGGACTTCTGACTAGCAGTTACAATGAGCAGTTCTTC. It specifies CASTGLLTSSYNEQFF.